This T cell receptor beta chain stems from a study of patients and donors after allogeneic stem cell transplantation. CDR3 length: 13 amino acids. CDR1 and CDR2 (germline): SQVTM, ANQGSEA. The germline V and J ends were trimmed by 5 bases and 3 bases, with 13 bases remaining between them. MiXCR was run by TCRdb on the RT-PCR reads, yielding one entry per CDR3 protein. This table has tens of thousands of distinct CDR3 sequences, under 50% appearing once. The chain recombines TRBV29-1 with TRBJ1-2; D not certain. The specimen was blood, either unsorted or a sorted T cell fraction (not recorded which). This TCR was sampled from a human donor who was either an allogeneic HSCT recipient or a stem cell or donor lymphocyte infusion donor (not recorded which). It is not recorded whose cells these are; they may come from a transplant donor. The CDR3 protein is CSVPLQGHYGYTF. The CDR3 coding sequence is TGCAGCGTTCCCCTTCAAGGGCACTATGGCTACACCTTC.